The rows below give T cell receptor beta chains drawn from one sample of a study of spatial heterogeneity in lung cancer. TCRdb independently ran MiXCR on the 5' RACE reads; one entry per CDR3 protein. The table has 6,000 to 7,500 distinct CDR3 sequences, under 1.5% seen once. The sample consisted of lung tumor tissue, taken at surgery. These receptors all stem from a male donor with early-stage non-small cell lung cancer. Both conserved end residues are trimmed from each CDR3.

>11|TRBV18
ASSPGVNYEQY
>12|TRBV29-1
SGGKVNPTDTQY
>11|TRBV9
ASSVALGETQY
>11|TRBV7-9
ASSPRTSVVEF
>13|TRBV20-1
SALPGQGAYYGYT
>11|TRBV6-1
ASRTASGNTIY
>13|TRBV27
ASSPHQGGADEQY
>13|TRBV5-4
ASSERTVSYNEQF
>10|TRBV7-9
ASGIRGQSYT
>15|TRBV6-2/TRBV6-3
ASSYHQGFSSNQPQH
>12|TRBV12-3/TRBV12-4
ASSPQGRGETQY
>15|TRBV30
AWSPGTGSRSNQPQH
>14|TRBV20-1
SASPPEAGGSDTQY
>12|TRBV5-1
ASSGGGAGYEQY
>12|TRBV9
ASSVGAGANVLT
>10|TRBV21-1
ASRLTLEKLF
>10|TRBV29-1
SVENSYYGYT
>9|TRBV10-3
AIRDQETQY
>14|TRBV7-6
ASQRGQGGGGDTQY
>14|TRBV3-1
ASSFLAGGFTDTQY
>14|TRBV27
ASSSRLAGPTDTQY
>11|TRBV10-2
ASSESDRNEQF
>10|TRBV6-6
ASRRVQETQY
>14|TRBV5-1
ASSLDSPGVAGELF
>14|TRBV19
ASSIATSGGPYEQY
>10|TRBV6-1
ASRIQGFEAF
>11|TRBV29-1
SVGLAGTDTQY
>13|TRBV2
ASMAPQRDHTEAF
>12|TRBV6-5
ASSTRTSMSVLT
>12|TRBV6-5
ASSYSWGADTQY
>10|TRBV6-1
ASRNYAYEQY
>11|TRBV5-5
ASSLDVNTEAF
>11|TRBV24-1
ATSDSGLDTQY
>15|TRBV4-1
ASSQDALGGPYNEQF
>12|TRBV20-1
SARVPPSTDTQY
>13|TRBV20-1
SASPTSGVTDTQY
>13|TRBV19
ASSIETGPTDTQY
>14|TRBV24-1
ATSDPLAGKTDTQY
>12|TRBV9
ASSVGGIGTEAF
>11|TRBV29-1
SVRGLADNEQF
>13|TRBV7-8
ASSLRGVGTNVLT
>13|TRBV11-1
ATQDGIDGTDTQY
>12|TRBV5-1
ASSLEEGYYEQY
>10|TRBV29-1
SVVRATYGYT
>15|TRBV1
TSSQDLVGAVDRPQH
>14|TRBV13
ASSLGTSGLQETQY
>14|TRBV9
ASSVGIGTLAHEQY
>11|TRBV29-1
SVGIAGTDTQY